This T cell receptor beta chain emerged from a study of blood T cell repertoires in COVID-19. Study as a whole: T cells, B-cell-depleted T cells, or PBMCs provided the cDNA or gDNA that served as material.

Generated by immunoSEQ multiplex PCR, the TCRdb table keeps only in-frame clones and is missing some. Found here are about 170,000 clones, roughly 90% of them singletons; the top ten hold 1.5% to 2%. From germline, CDR1 is SQVTM and CDR2 ANQGSEA. V gave up 2 bases and J gave up 3 bases, with 17 bases separating them. The CDR3 consists of 15 residues. This sequence joins TRBV29-1 and TRBJ2-7; D may be TRBD1 (6 bases). This sequence was found in a woman aged 45-60 years with acute or convalescent COVID-19. Sequencing was carried out using peripheral blood. In DNA form, the CDR3 reads TGCAGCGTTGAATCCTTTCAGGGGACCTACTACGAGCAGTACTTC. Its translation: CSVESFQGTYYEQYF.